One and the same sample provided the 3 T cell receptor beta chains below, sequenced in a study of graft-versus-host responses after intestinal transplantation (TCRdb year 2021). These TCRs are of unknown antigen specificity. The sample's time point, from its label and the paper: cells obtained before transplantation from donor or recipient. The protocol used for the library was the immunoSEQ multiplex PCR assay. The clones in this table, taken by TCRdb from immuneACCESS, are in-frame only. Not every clone is retained; where verified, under half of the shortfall comes from an unresolved V gene, and the cause of the rest is unknown. The sample table contains about 88,000 clones; only one count was recorded for under 95% of them. In total, the top ten clones hold under 0.4% of the sample. This material consisted of unstimulated CD4+ T cells sorted from spleen or lymph node cells, taken before transplant. The source of these receptors is a human donor who was the organ donor for an intestinal transplant.

V and J are TRBV6-1 and TRBJ1-1; D may be TRBD1 (5 bases). The germline gives CDR1 MNHNS, CDR2 SASEGT. The germline V and J ends were trimmed by 5 bases and 8 bases, with 12 bases remaining between them. This CDR3 contains 12 residues. The DNA of the CDR3 is TGTGCCAGCAGTATGGGACTTCGGGAAGCTTTCTTT. This translates into CASSMGLREAFF.

V is TRBV7-9 and J is TRBJ2-5; TRBD1 agrees at 7 bases. Losses at the gene ends were 4 bases for V and 4 bases for J; bases not matched to a gene: 6. Germline V gene sequence: CDR1 SEHNR, CDR2 FQNEAQ (reference sequence). The CDR3 extends over 14 amino acids. The CDR3 protein is CASSSVRGRETQYF. The CDR3 DNA is TGTGCCAGCAGCTCCGTTAGGGGGCGAGAGACCCAGTACTTC.

This clone was observed a few times. V gene TRBV6-1 combines with J gene TRBJ1-1, with D possibly matching TRBD1 (6 bases). The germline V gene encodes CDR1 MNHNS and CDR2 SASEGT. The CDR3 extends over 15 amino acids. The V gene lost 6 bases and the J gene lost 2 bases, with 16 bases spanning the gap. The CDR3 loop is CASRIRQERNTEAFF. In nucleotides, the CDR3 is TGTGCCAGCAGGATTCGACAGGAACGTAACACTGAAGCTTTCTTT.